These 6 T cell receptor beta chains came from one sample sequenced in a study of shared T cell receptors in the human thymus. Assay: immunoSEQ multiplex PCR; the TCRdb copy retains only in-frame clones and omits some. This sample has approximately 730,000 clones, with approximately 83% found just once. The data also belong to a second study, concerning human thymus T cells.

The sequencing sample was made of thymocytes. The receptors were sampled from a girl in the first two years of life with a congenital heart defect.

This clone has just a few counts. The gene calls are TRBV12-2 and TRBJ2-5; TRBD1, as called in the table, went unchecked against the DNA. TRBV12-2 is described as a pseudogene. This CDR3 contains 13 residues. The CDR3 nucleotides read TGTGCAAGTCGCTTAGGGGGGCGAGAGACCCAGTACTTC. Residues: CASRLGGRETQYF.

V and J are TRBV2 and TRBJ2-5, with a possible D match to TRBD2 (6 bases). Trimming cost V 6 bases and J 4 bases, with 9 bases left between them. The CDR3 totals 12 residues. Germline V gives CDR1 SNHLY, CDR2 FYNNEI. The DNA for the CDR3 is TGTGCCAGCAGGGCGGGATCAGAGACCCAGTACTTC. It translates to CASRAGSETQYF. The full variable domain, completed using reference TRBV2 and TRBJ2-5, is EPEVTQTPSHQVTQMGQEVILRCVPISNHLYFYWYRQILGQKVEFLVSFYNNEISEKSEIFDDQFSVERPDGSNFTLKIRSTKLEDSAMYFCASRAGSETQYFGPGTRLLVL.

V gene TRBV5-6 combines with J gene TRBJ2-3; 16 bases are a match to TRBD2. Germline assignment: CDR1 SGHDT and CDR2 YYEEEE. This CDR3 is 19 amino acids long. V lost 0 bases and J lost 3; bases outside the gene matches: 7. The CDR3 nucleotides are TGTGCCAGCAGCTTGGTTGGGACTAGCGGGGGGGCTAAAACAGATACGCAGTATTTT. This codes for CASSLVGTSGGAKTDTQYF.

This sequence joins TRBV29-1 and TRBJ1-1, with a tentative D call TRBD1 (5 bases). Germline CDR1 and CDR2: SQVTM and ANQGSEA. Trimming took 6 bases from V and 1 from J, leaving 12 bases between them. The CDR3 length is 13 residues. As DNA, the CDR3 is TGCAGCGTCACGGTGGACACGAACACTGAAGCTTTCTTT. Translation: CSVTVDTNTEAFF.

The chain is built from TRBV21-1 and TRBJ1-1. TRBV21-1 is a recognized pseudogene. CDR3 length: 13 residues. CDR3 region: CASRRVWNTEAFF. CDR3 nucleotides: TGTGCCAGCAGGAGGGTATGGAACACTGAAGCTTTCTTT.

The chain joins TRBV12-5 to TRBJ1-1; D gene ambiguous. The germline V gene encodes CDR1 LGHNT and CDR2 FRNRAP. V lost 1 base and J lost 9, with 6 bases in between. The CDR3 loop spans 11 amino acids. This CDR3 is CASGLGLKAFF. In nucleotides, the CDR3 is TGTGCTAGTGGTTTGGGACTGAAAGCTTTCTTT.